This entry lists 30 T cell receptor beta chains sequenced from one sample in a study of CD8 T cells in ankylosing spondylitis. TCRdb re-analysed the 5' RACE reads in MiXCR, keeping a single row per CDR3 protein. The data hold tens of thousands of distinct CDR3 sequences, with approximately 6% observed a single time. Sequencing input: blood, either unsorted or a sorted T cell fraction (not recorded which). The receptors were gathered from a male donor with ankylosing spondylitis or in good health (not recorded which).

This clonotype was observed many times. The rearrangement joins TRBV18 to TRBJ2-7; 8 nucleotides line up with TRBD1. With 6 bases clipped from V and 4 bases from J, the junction kept 11 bases outside the gene matches. The CDR3 contains 15 residues. In germline, CDR1 is KGHSH, CDR2 LQKENI. The DNA for the CDR3 is TGTGCCAGCTCGACTGGACAGGGTCGAGTTTACGAGCAGTACTTC. It translates to CASSTGQGRVYEQYF.

This clonotype appeared many times. V is TRBV6-5 and J is TRBJ2-7; D possibly matches TRBD1 or TRBD2 (6 bases each). Trimming left V 2 bases short and J 4 bases short, with 15 bases between. This CDR3 region has 15 residues. Germline V gene data show CDR1 as MNHEY and CDR2 as SVGAGI. The CDR3 sequence: CASSYDGGRGYEQYF. The CDR3 nucleotides read TGTGCCAGCAGTTACGATGGGGGGCGCGGGTACGAGCAGTACTTC.

This clonotype was observed many times. This chain links TRBV27 with TRBJ1-1; 7 bases line up with TRBD1. V lost 4 bases, J lost 7 bases, and 6 bases stayed unmatched. The CDR3 is made up of 13 amino acids. Germline CDR1 MNHEY, CDR2 SMNVEV (reference sequence). CDR3 nucleotides: TGTGCCAGCAGTTATGACAGGGCCGATGAAGCTTTCTTT. Translating gives CASSYDRADEAFF.

This clonotype was found many times. The chain uses TRBV6-5 and TRBJ2-7; TRBD1 or TRBD2 may be the D gene (5 bases each). The germline gives CDR1 MNHEY, CDR2 SVGAGI. The CDR3 has 15 residues. V was trimmed by 1 base and J by 4 bases, leaving 14 bases between them. The CDR3 DNA is TGTGCCAGCAGTTACTACGTCGGGACCTATTACGAGCAGTACTTC. Translating gives CASSYYVGTYYEQYF.

This clonotype was counted at least ten times. The chain combines TRBV5-1 with TRBJ2-7, with TRBD1 identical over 9 bases. This CDR3 has 14 amino acids. Losses at the gene ends were 0 bases for V and 7 bases for J; bases not matched to a gene: 5. Germline CDR1 reads SGHRS; CDR2 reads YFSETQ. CDR3 sequence reads: CASSLVQGAGEQYF. The DNA of the CDR3 is TGCGCCAGCAGCTTGGTACAGGGGGCAGGAGAGCAGTACTTC.

This clonotype was found many times. The chain recombines TRBV12-3 or TRBV12-4 with TRBJ1-5; D unclear. Trimming stripped 3 bases from V and 5 bases from J, with 5 bases between. CDR3 length: 12 amino acids. The CDR3 spells CASSFRYQPQHF. CDR3 DNA: TGTGCCAGCAGTTTTCGGTATCAGCCCCAGCATTTT.

In its sample, this clonotype was seen many times. The chain links TRBV3-1 to TRBJ2-5; D perhaps matches TRBD2 (5 bases). The ends were cut back, 0 bases at V and 5 bases at J, with 13 bases in the middle. The CDR3 length is 15 residues. Germline V gene data show CDR1 as LGHDT and CDR2 as YNNKEL (reference sequence). The CDR3 DNA reads TGTGCCAGCAGCCAAGATACGCTAGCTCATGAGACCCAGTACTTC. This sequence encodes CASSQDTLAHETQYF.

With regard to this clonotype: The conserved phenylalanine or tryptophan is not found at the CDR3 terminus, so this likely reflects a read error. The gene calls are TRBV7-2 and TRBJ2-6, with 7 bases aligning to TRBD2. V was clipped by 6 bases and J by 0 bases; unmatched bases: 8. This CDR3 has 17 residues. The germline CDR1 and CDR2 sequences are SGHTA and FQGNSA. CDR3 sequence reads: CASRGGRRSSGANVLTY. The DNA for the CDR3 is TGTGCCAGCAGGGGGGGGAGGCGGAGCTCTGGGGCCAACGTCCTGACTTAC.

The genes are TRBV12-3 or TRBV12-4 and TRBJ2-7; TRBD2 matches at 13 bases. This CDR3 spans 15 amino acids. V was clipped by 3 bases and J by 3 bases; unmatched bases: 2. The CDR3, as DNA: TGTGCCAGCAGTTTTGGGACTAGCGGGGTCTACGAGCAGTACTTC. This encodes CASSFGTSGVYEQYF.

This clonotype was counted only a few times. J is TRBJ2-7 and V is TRBV3-1; 8 bases map to TRBD1. J lost 3 bases, V lost 1 base, and 11 bases had no gene match. CDR3 length: 17 amino acids. Germline lookup yields CDR1 LGHDT and CDR2 YNNKEL (reference sequence). The CDR3, as DNA: TGTGCCAGCAGCCAAGGGGGCAGGGGGCGATTACACTACGAGCAGTACTTC. Translated: CASSQGGRGRLHYEQYF.

This clonotype was seen ten or more times. The chain uses TRBV10-3 and TRBJ1-5; 8 bases fit TRBD1. Germline CDR1 and CDR2: ENHRY and SYGVKD. Trimming removed 4 bases from V and 9 bases from J; junction bases left unmatched: 8. This CDR3 comprises 14 residues. The CDR3, as DNA: TGTGCCATCAGTGGGGCAGGGGGCGCGGGGCCCCAGCATTTT. Protein: CAISGAGGAGPQHF.

This clonotype was picked up many times. This sequence joins TRBV14 and TRBJ2-7; 10 nucleotides match TRBD2. CDR1 is SGHDN and CDR2 is FVKESK in the germline V gene. The CDR3 contains 17 residues. The V segment lost 0 bases and the J segment 4 bases; nucleotides outside the gene matches: 9. CDR3 in DNA: TGTGCCAGCAGCCAAGATCTGGCTAGCGGGAGTAGATACGAGCAGTACTTC. Translating gives CASSQDLASGSRYEQYF.

This clonotype was detected many times. The rearrangement uses TRBV4-1 and TRBJ2-5; 12 bases line up with TRBD2. The CDR3 runs to 16 residues. Trimming cost V 2 bases and J 5 bases; bases outside gene matches: 6. CDR1 is MGHRA and CDR2 is YSYEKL in the germline V gene. Here the CDR3 DNA reads TGCGCCAGCAGCCAATTATCTAGCGGGAGGGCTGAGACCCAGTACTTC. Protein sequence: CASSQLSSGRAETQYF.

At least ten counts were recorded for this clonotype. This sequence joins TRBV27 and TRBJ1-3; no reliable D call. CDR3 length: 14 residues. In germline, CDR1 is MNHEY, CDR2 SMNVEV (reference sequence). Trimming cost V 6 bases and J 2 bases, with 11 bases left between them. This chain's CDR3 is CASRNSAPGNTIYF. CDR3 DNA sequence: TGTGCCAGCAGAAACAGCGCTCCTGGAAACACCATATATTTT.

This clonotype was seen repeatedly, ten times or more. This chain joins TRBV7-2 and TRBJ2-7, with TRBD2 identical over 8 bases. The V gene's germline CDR1 is SGHTA and CDR2 FQGNSA. After removal of 2 bases from V and 0 bases from J, the junction contained 6 bases not matched to a gene. The CDR3 spans 16 residues. Here the CDR3 reads CASSLTSGVSSYEQYF. In nucleotides, the CDR3 is TGTGCCAGCAGCTTAACTAGCGGAGTGAGCTCCTACGAGCAGTACTTC.

In this sample, this clonotype turned up many times. The genes are TRBV9 and TRBJ2-6; unclear D gene. V lost 0 bases and J 4 bases, leaving 8 bases between the germline ends. Germline assignment: CDR1 SGDLS and CDR2 YYNGEE. CDR3 length: 15 residues. The CDR3 bases are TGTGCCAGCAGCGTAGTCCTGGCGGGGGCCAACGTCCTGACTTTC. It is translated as CASSVVLAGANVLTF.

This clonotype came up many times. This chain uses TRBV7-2 with TRBJ2-5, with D tentatively TRBD1 (6 bases). The CDR3 has 17 amino acids. Germline V lookup: CDR1 SGHTA, CDR2 FQGNSA. With 5 bases removed from V and 3 bases from J, the gap between germline ends came to 22 bases. For the CDR3, the DNA is TGTGCCAGCAGCCCCTTCAGGGGCGTCGTGATCAAAGAGACCCAGTACTTC. Amino acid sequence: CASSPFRGVVIKETQYF.

This clonotype has a count of ten or more. The chain employs TRBV2 and TRBJ1-1; TRBD1 aligns across 8 bases. In germline, CDR1 is SNHLY, CDR2 FYNNEI. The CDR3 has 14 residues. With V trimmed by 5 bases and J by 1 base, 3 bases remained unmatched. The DNA for the CDR3 is TGTGCCAGCAGTATCGGACAGGGGAACACTGAAGCTTTCTTT. Its translation: CASSIGQGNTEAFF.

This clonotype was seen many times. The chain joins TRBV7-2 to TRBJ2-7; D call uncertain. CDR3 length: 12 residues. The ends were cut back, 5 bases at V and 4 bases at J, with 9 bases in the middle. Per germline, CDR1 SGHTA and CDR2 FQGNSA. The DNA of the CDR3 is TGTGCCAGCAGCCCTTATCGTTACGAGCAGTACTTC. As protein: CASSPYRYEQYF. The full variable domain, its missing parts supplied by reference TRBV7-2 and TRBJ2-7, is GAGVSQSPSNKVTEKGKDVELRCDPISGHTALYWYRQSLGQGLEFLIYFQGNSAPDKSGLPSDRFSAERTGGSVSTLTIQRTQQEDSAVYLCASSPYRYEQYFGPGTRLTVT.

This clonotype has at least ten counts. The rearrangement joins TRBV6-5 to TRBJ2-6; D not resolved. The V gene lost 1 base and the J gene lost 0 bases, with 10 bases spanning the gap. This CDR3 region has 17 residues. The germline CDR1 and CDR2 sequences are MNHEY and SVGAGI. The CDR3 sequence: CASSYYQSSSGANVLTF. In DNA form, the CDR3 reads TGTGCCAGCAGTTACTACCAGAGCTCCTCTGGGGCCAACGTCCTGACTTTC.

This clonotype was seen at least ten times. The chain uses TRBV20-1 and TRBJ2-7; 9 bases line up with TRBD2. The CDR3 length is 15 residues. Germline V gives CDR1 DFQATT, CDR2 SNEGSKA (reference sequence). J was trimmed by 4 bases and V by 0 bases; bases with no gene match: 7. The CDR3 reads CSARDSGSSGYEQYF. The CDR3 coding sequence is TGCAGTGCTAGAGATAGCGGGAGTAGCGGATACGAGCAGTACTTC.

This clonotype has ten or more counts. The chain employs TRBV5-1 and TRBJ2-1; 8 bases line up with TRBD2. Trimming at V came to 6 bases and at J to 15 bases, leaving 20 bases not matched to a gene. The CDR3 extends over 15 amino acids. The germline V gene has CDR1 SGHRS and CDR2 YFSETQ. The CDR3 spells CASNQVAGTPSAPFF. CDR3 sequence (DNA): TGCGCCAGCAATCAGGTAGCGGGAACTCCCTCAGCCCCGTTCTTC.

This clonotype appeared many times. The genes are TRBV4-1 and TRBJ2-7; 8 bases are a match to TRBD1. Germline lookup yields CDR1 MGHRA and CDR2 YSYEKL. Trimming cost V 3 bases and J 3 bases; bases outside gene matches: 7. This CDR3 spans 15 amino acids. The CDR3 region is CASSQTPQGGYEQYF. CDR3 in DNA: TGCGCCAGCAGCCAGACTCCACAGGGGGGCTACGAGCAGTACTTC.

This clonotype has at least ten counts. The V and J genes are TRBV24-1 and TRBJ1-5; TRBD1 matches at 7 bases. The V segment lost 3 bases and the J segment 5 bases; nucleotides outside the gene matches: 3. This CDR3 contains 14 residues. Germline V gene data show CDR1 as KGHDR and CDR2 as SFDVKD. This CDR3 is CATSDNRGDQPQHF. Here the CDR3 DNA reads TGTGCCACCAGTGATAACAGGGGAGATCAGCCCCAGCATTTT.

The chain carries TRBV7-8 and TRBJ2-7; the match to TRBD1 covers 9 bases. The CDR3 length is 15 residues. Trimming cost V 5 bases and J 3 bases; bases outside gene matches: 8. Germline V CDR1 and CDR2: SGHVS, FQNEAQ. CDR3 sequence reads: CASSNRDRALYEQYF. CDR3 sequence (DNA): TGTGCCAGCAGCAACCGGGACAGGGCCCTCTACGAGCAGTACTTC.

This clonotype was detected ten times or more. The chain uses TRBV6-5 and TRBJ1-5; D unresolved. The length of the CDR3 is 11 residues. Germline assignment: CDR1 MNHEY and CDR2 SVGAGI. V lost 8 bases and J 4 bases, leaving 6 bases between the germline ends. CDR3 DNA sequence: TGTGCCAGCGGTCCGAATCAGCCCCAGCATTTT. It codes for CASGPNQPQHF.

This clonotype was found many times. The rearrangement joins TRBV7-2 to TRBJ1-3, with a weak D call TRBD1 (5 bases). V lost 8 bases and J lost 4, with 12 bases in between. From germline, CDR1 is SGHTA and CDR2 FQGNSA. The CDR3 totals 13 residues. CDR3 DNA: TGTGCCAGCGGACACGCTAGCGGAAACACCATATATTTT. Amino acids: CASGHASGNTIYF.

The chain links TRBV7-6 to TRBJ2-4; D is perhaps TRBD2 (5 bases). Germline CDR1 is SGHVS and CDR2 is FNYEAQ. V was trimmed by 5 bases and J by 6 bases, leaving 11 bases between them. The CDR3 loop spans 13 amino acids. The CDR3 spells CASSPDAGNIQYF. In DNA form, the CDR3 reads TGTGCCAGCAGCCCTGACGCGGGAAACATTCAGTACTTC. The full variable domain, its missing parts supplied by reference TRBV7-6 and TRBJ2-4, is GAGVSQSPRYKVTKRGQDVALRCDPISGHVSLYWYRQALGQGPEFLTYFNYEAQQDKSGLPNDRFSAERPEGSISTLTIQRTEQRDSAMYRCASSPDAGNIQYFGAGTRLSVL.

Comments on this clonotype: A much larger clonotype is one base distant, so this may be a read error. This chain uses TRBV28 with TRBJ1-6; D gene unclear. From germline, CDR1 is MDHEN and CDR2 SYDVKM. The CDR3 spans 14 residues. V gave up 6 bases and J gave up 9 bases, with 15 bases separating them. The CDR3: CASSHQRAVSPLHF. The CDR3 nucleotides are TGTGCCAGCAGCCACCAACGGGCAGTTTCACCCCTCCACTTT.

There are many counts of this clonotype. The chain has TRBV6-5 and TRBJ1-2; 7 nucleotides match TRBD1. With V trimmed by 4 bases and J by 0 bases, 11 bases remained unmatched. The CDR3 covers 17 residues. Germline V gene lookup returns CDR1 MNHEY and CDR2 SVGAGI. DNA of the CDR3: TGTGCCAGCAGTTTATACCGGGACAGACGCTCTAACTATGGCTACACCTTC. Translating gives CASSLYRDRRSNYGYTF.